This T cell receptor beta chain was sequenced during a study of shared clonotypes between healthy human individuals. Overall study: Three plates each covered CD4 naive and memory; CD8 naive two, CD8 memory one.

A word on this clone: The antigen remains undetermined.

CDR1 is KGHSH and CDR2 is LQKENI in the germline V gene. This CDR3 is 15 amino acids long. Trimming removed 3 bases from V and 5 bases from J, with 17 bases in between. Replicate PCRs from sorted subsets contained 200 ng DNA, which is some 29,000 T cell genomes. Sequenced by immunoSEQ multiplex PCR; TCRdb stores in-frame clones only, minus some. The table lists roughly 300,000 clones, around nine tenths of them singletons. Study-wide findings and caveats: Generation probabilities were higher for clonotypes shared across all four sorted-subset donors than for unshared ones.

The sequence came from a man aged 18-30 years in good health. Sequenced material: memory CD8+ T cells sorted from blood. The subset here: CD45RO+ cells pooled with CCR7-negative TemRA cells. The J gene is TRBJ2-7, the V gene TRBV18, with D maybe TRBD2 (6 bases). This CDR3 reads CASSPSGVDLDEQYF. CDR3 DNA: TGTGCCAGCTCACCTTCGGGGGTGGATCTGGACGAGCAGTACTTC.